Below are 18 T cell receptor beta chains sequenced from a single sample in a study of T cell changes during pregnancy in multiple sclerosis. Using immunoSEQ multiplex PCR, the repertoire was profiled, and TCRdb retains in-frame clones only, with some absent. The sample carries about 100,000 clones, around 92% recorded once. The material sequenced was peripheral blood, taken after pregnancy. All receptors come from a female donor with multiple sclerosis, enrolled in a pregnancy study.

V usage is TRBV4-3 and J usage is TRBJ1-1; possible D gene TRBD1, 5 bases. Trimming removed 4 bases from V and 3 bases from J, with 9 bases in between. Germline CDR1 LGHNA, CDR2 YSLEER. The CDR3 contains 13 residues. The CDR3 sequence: CASSPRGYTEAFF. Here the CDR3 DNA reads TGCGCCAGCAGCCCCCGGGGGTACACTGAAGCTTTCTTT.

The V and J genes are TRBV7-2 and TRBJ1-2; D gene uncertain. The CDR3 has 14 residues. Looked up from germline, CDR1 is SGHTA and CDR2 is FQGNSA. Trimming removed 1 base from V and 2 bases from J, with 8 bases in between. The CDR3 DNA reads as TGTGCCAGCAGCTTAGAGTTCAGGAACTATGGCTACACCTTC. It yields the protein CASSLEFRNYGYTF.

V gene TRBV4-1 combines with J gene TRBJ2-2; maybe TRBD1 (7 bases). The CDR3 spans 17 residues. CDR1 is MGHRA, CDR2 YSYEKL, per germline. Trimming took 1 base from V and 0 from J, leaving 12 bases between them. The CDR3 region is CASSQAGDRANTGELFF. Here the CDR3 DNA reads TGCGCCAGCAGCCAAGCGGGAGACAGGGCGAACACCGGGGAGCTGTTTTTT.

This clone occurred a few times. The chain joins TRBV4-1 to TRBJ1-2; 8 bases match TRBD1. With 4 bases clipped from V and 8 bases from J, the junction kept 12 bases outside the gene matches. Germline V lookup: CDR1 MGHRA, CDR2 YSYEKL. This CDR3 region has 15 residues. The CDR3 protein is CASSLTQGDNRGYTF. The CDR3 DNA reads TGCGCCAGCAGCCTCACACAGGGGGATAATAGGGGCTACACCTTC.

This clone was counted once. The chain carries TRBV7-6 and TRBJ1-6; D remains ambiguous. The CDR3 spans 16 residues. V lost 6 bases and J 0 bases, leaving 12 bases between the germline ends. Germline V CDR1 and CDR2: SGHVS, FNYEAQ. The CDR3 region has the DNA TGTGCCAGCAGTCCAACAGTGAACTCCTATAATTCACCCCTCCACTTT. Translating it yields CASSPTVNSYNSPLHF. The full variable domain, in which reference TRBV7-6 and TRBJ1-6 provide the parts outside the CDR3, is GAGVSQSPRYKVTKRGQDVALRCDPISGHVSLYWYRQALGQGPEFLTYFNYEAQQDKSGLPNDRFSAERPEGSISTLTIQRTEQRDSAMYRCASSPTVNSYNSPLHFGNGTRLTVT.

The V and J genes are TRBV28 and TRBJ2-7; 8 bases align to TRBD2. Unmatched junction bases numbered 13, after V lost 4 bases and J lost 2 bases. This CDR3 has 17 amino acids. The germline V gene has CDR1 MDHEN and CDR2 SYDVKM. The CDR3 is CASSSGIAGRPPYEQYF. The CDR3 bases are TGTGCCAGCAGTTCTGGGATAGCGGGACGCCCACCCTACGAGCAGTACTTC.

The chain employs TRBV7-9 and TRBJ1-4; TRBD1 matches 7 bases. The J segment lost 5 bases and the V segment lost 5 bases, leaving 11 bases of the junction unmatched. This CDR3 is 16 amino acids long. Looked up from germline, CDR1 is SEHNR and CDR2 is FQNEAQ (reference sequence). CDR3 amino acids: CASSPTGTETNEKLFF. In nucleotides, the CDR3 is TGTGCCAGCAGCCCAACCGGGACAGAAACAAATGAAAAACTGTTTTTT.

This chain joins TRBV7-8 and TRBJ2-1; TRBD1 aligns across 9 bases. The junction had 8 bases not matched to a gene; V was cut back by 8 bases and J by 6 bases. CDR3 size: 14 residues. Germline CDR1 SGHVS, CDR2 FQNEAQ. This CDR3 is CASGGTGTGNEQFF. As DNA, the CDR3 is TGTGCCAGCGGCGGGACAGGGACGGGCAATGAGCAGTTCTTC.

This CDR3 is CASTPRTGGKVAEYEQFF. The CDR3 DNA follows: TGTGCCAGCACTCCGAGGACAGGGGGCAAGGTAGCGGAGTATGAGCAGTTCTTC. V is TRBV11-2 and J is TRBJ2-1, with TRBD1 matching 11 bases. The CDR3 is 18 residues long. Germline assignment: CDR1 SGHAT and CDR2 FQNNGV. The V segment lost 7 bases and the J segment 8 bases; nucleotides outside the gene matches: 19.

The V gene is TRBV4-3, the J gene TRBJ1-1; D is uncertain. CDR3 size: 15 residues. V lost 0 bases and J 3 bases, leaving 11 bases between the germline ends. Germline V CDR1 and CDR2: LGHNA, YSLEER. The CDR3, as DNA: TGCGCCAGCAGCCAAGATTACACACCGCACACTGAAGCTTTCTTT. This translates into CASSQDYTPHTEAFF.

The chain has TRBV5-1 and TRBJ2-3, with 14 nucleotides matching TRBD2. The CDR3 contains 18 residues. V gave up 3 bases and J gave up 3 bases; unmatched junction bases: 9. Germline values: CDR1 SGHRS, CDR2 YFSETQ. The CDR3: CASSSPGLAGAGTDTQYF. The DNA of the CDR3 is TGCGCCAGCAGCTCACCGGGACTAGCGGGAGCGGGGACAGATACGCAGTATTTT.

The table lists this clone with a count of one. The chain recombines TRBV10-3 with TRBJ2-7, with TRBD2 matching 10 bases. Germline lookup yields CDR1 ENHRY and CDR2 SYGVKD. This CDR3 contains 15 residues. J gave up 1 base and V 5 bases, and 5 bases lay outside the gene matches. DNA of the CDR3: TGTGCCATCAGTATGCTAGCGGGGGTTTCCTACGAGCAGTACTTC. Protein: CAISMLAGVSYEQYF.

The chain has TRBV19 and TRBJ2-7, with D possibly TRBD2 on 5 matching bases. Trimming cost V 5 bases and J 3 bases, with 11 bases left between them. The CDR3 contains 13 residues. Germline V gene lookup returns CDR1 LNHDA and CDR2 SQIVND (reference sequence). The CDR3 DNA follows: TGTGCCAGTAGTTTCGGACTTCGCTACGAGCAGTACTTC. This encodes CASSFGLRYEQYF.

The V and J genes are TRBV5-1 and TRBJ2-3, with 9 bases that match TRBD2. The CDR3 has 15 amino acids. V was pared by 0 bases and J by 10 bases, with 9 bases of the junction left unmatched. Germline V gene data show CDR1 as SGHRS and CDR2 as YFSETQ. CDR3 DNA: TGCGCCAGCAGCTTGGAAGCGGGGGGCCGCACGGCGCAGTATTTT. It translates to CASSLEAGGRTAQYF. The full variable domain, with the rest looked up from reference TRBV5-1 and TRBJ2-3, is KAGVTQTPRYLIKTRGQQVTLSCSPISGHRSVSWYQQTPGQGLQFLFEYFSETQRNKGNFPGRFSGRQFSNSRSEMNVSTLELGDSALYLCASSLEAGGRTAQYFGPGTRLTVL.

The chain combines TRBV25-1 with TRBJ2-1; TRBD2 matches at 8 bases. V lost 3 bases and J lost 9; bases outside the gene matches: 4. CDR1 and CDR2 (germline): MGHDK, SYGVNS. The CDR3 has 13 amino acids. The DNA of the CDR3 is TGTGCCAGCAGTGACCAAAGCGGGAGTGAGCAGTTCTTC. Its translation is CASSDQSGSEQFF.

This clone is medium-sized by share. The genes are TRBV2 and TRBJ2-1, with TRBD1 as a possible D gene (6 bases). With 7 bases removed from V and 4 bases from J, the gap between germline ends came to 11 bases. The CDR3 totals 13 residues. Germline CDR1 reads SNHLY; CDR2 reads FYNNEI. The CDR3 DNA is TGTGCCAGCATTGATCAGGGGTACAATGAGCAGTTCTTC. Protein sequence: CASIDQGYNEQFF.

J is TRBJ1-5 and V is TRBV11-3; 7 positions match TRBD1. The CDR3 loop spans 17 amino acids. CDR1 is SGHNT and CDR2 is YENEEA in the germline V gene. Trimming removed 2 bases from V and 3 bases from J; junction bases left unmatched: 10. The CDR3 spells CASSLQDWTGLNQPQHF. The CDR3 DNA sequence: TGTGCCAGCAGCTTACAGGACTGGACAGGCCTCAATCAGCCCCAGCATTTT.

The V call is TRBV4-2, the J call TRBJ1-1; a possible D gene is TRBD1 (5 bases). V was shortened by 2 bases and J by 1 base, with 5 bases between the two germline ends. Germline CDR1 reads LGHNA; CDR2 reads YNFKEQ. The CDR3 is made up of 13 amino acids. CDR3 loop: CASSQTGNTEAFF. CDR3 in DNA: TGTGCCAGCAGCCAAACAGGGAACACTGAAGCTTTCTTT.